The entry below gives a single T cell receptor (beta chain) sequence along with its context. Preparation of the TCRbeta library involved a method that used unique molecular identifiers. TCRdb ran MiXCR on the PCR reads and lists one entry per CDR3 protein. The sample carries about 610,000 distinct CDR3 sequences, roughly a tenth recorded once. The data originate from a study of T-cell reconstitution after alpha-beta-depleted transplantation in children. Germline assignment: CDR1 MNHNS and CDR2 SASEGT. Trimming pared 6 bases from V and 4 bases from J, leaving 15 bases between. This CDR3 is 14 amino acids long.

The clonotype originates from a human donor who donated a stem cell graft to a child with acute myeloid leukemia. Here the sequenced sample was PBMCs from the stem cell graft donor, taken from the stem cell graft. The rearrangement joins TRBV6-1 to TRBJ1-1; possible D gene TRBD1, 6 bases. The chain's CDR3 is CASSLQGPPTEAFF. The CDR3 DNA reads TGTGCCAGCAGCCTACAGGGTCCTCCCACTGAAGCTTTCTTT.